This TCR beta chain was obtained from a study of blood T cell repertoires in COVID-19. In the study overall: Samples representing acute and convalescent COVID-19 were sourced from the United States, Italy and Spain. The cDNA or gDNA used as material had been derived from T cells, B-cell-depleted T cells, or PBMCs.

The authors' processing: Amplification of reference gene primers provided the estimated nucleated cell counts. Using immunoSEQ multiplex PCR, the repertoire was profiled, and TCRdb retains in-frame clones only, with some absent. The DNA was the basis for D and trimming; V, J and clone size are from that table. The data hold about 50,000 clones, with about 89% observed a single time. This TCR was sampled from a human donor in a cohort sampled during active COVID-19. Sequencing used peripheral blood.

In DNA, the CDR3 is TGTGCCAGCTCACCAGGGGCAAACACCATATATTTT. Protein: CASSPGANTIYF. The J gene is TRBJ1-3, the V gene TRBV18, with D possibly being TRBD1 (5 bases). Trimming removed 2 bases from V and 6 bases from J, with 5 bases in between. The CDR3 has 12 amino acids. The germline V gene has CDR1 KGHSH and CDR2 LQKENI.